These 14 T cell receptor beta chains were sequenced from one sample in a study of T cell responses to AZD1222 COVID-19 vaccine. Measured with immunoSEQ multiplex PCR; TCRdb has only the in-frame clones, and not every one. The sample carries some 45,000 clones, 80% to 95% recorded once. The material was peripheral blood, obtained 28 days after the second AZD1222 dose. Every receptor here comes from an adult who received the AZD1222 COVID-19 vaccine.

The rearrangement joins TRBV6-5 to TRBJ1-1; D uncertain. Trimming took off 6 bases at V and 4 bases at J, with 12 bases between the two ends. Germline values: CDR1 MNHEY, CDR2 SVGAGI. CDR3 length equals 13 residues. The CDR3 protein is CASSPLTITEAFF. DNA of the CDR3: TGTGCCAGCAGCCCACTAACAATCACTGAAGCTTTCTTT.

V usage is TRBV5-1 and J usage is TRBJ2-1, with D possibly being TRBD1 or TRBD2 (5 bases each). The CDR3 is made up of 16 amino acids. Trimming took off 0 bases at V and 6 bases at J, with 16 bases between the two ends. The germline CDR1 and CDR2 sequences are SGHRS and YFSETQ. CDR3 loop: CASSLGRGAPRNEQFF. As DNA, the CDR3 is TGCGCCAGCAGCTTGGGACGAGGGGCCCCACGCAATGAGCAGTTCTTC.

The chain is built from TRBV3-1 (or the pseudogene TRBV3-2) and TRBJ2-3; perhaps TRBD2 as D (5 bases). Germline assignment: CDR1 LGHDT and CDR2 YNNKEL (reference sequence). This CDR3 has 17 residues. V was trimmed by 0 bases and J by 3 bases, leaving 16 bases between them. The CDR3 loop reads CASSQDLVAGGTDTQYF. CDR3 coding DNA: TGTGCCAGCAGCCAAGATCTAGTGGCGGGTGGTACAGATACGCAGTATTTT.

The CDR3 DNA is TGCAGTGCTAGTAGGTCACCGAACACTGAAGCTTTCTTT. The encoded protein is CSASRSPNTEAFF. The chain is built from TRBV20-1 and TRBJ1-1; D remains unclear. Per germline, CDR1 DFQATT and CDR2 SNEGSKA (reference sequence). The CDR3 loop spans 13 amino acids. Deletions cut 3 bases from V and 1 base from J, with 9 bases between.

The chain has TRBV5-1 and TRBJ1-5; TRBD1 aligns across 10 bases. Unmatched junction bases numbered 7, after V lost 3 bases and J lost 4 bases. This CDR3 is 16 amino acids long. Germline loops: CDR1 SGHRS, CDR2 YFSETQ. The CDR3 DNA reads as TGCGCCAGCAGCTCGTTTCGGACAGGGGGAAATCAGCCCCAGCATTTT. It encodes CASSSFRTGGNQPQHF.

V is TRBV12-3 or TRBV12-4 and J is TRBJ2-1; D assignment may be TRBD1 or TRBD2 (5 bases each). V lost 6 bases to trimming and J lost 7 bases, with 13 bases between them. The CDR3 totals 13 residues. CDR3 nucleotides: TGTGCCAGCAGGGACGTCGGGGCAAATGAGCAGTTCTTC. It translates to CASRDVGANEQFF.

V and J are TRBV19 and TRBJ1-5, with 10 bases that match TRBD1. CDR3 length: 16 amino acids. V lost 0 bases, J lost 8 bases, and 7 bases stayed unmatched. Per germline, CDR1 LNHDA and CDR2 SQIVND (reference sequence). The DNA for the CDR3 is TGTGCCAGTAGTATAGACCTAAGACAGGGGGCGAAGCCCCAGCATTTT. It codes for CASSIDLRQGAKPQHF.

This clone was detected once. The rearrangement links TRBV3-1 (or the pseudogene TRBV3-2) to TRBJ2-7; the match to TRBD2 covers 13 bases. V lost 6 bases, J lost 1 base, and 6 bases stayed unmatched. The CDR3 covers 16 residues. Germline V gene sequence: CDR1 LGHDT, CDR2 YNNKEL (reference sequence). The CDR3 bases are TGTGCCAGCAGGGAAGGGACTAGCGGGGATTCCTACGAGCAGTACTTC. The encoded protein is CASREGTSGDSYEQYF.

The V call is TRBV7-8, the J call TRBJ2-3; D is perhaps TRBD1 (6 bases). The germline gives CDR1 SGHVS, CDR2 FQNEAQ. This CDR3 is 15 amino acids long. V dropped 2 bases and J dropped 2 bases, with 11 bases sitting between them. The CDR3 DNA sequence: TGTGCCAGCAGCTTAACAGGGATCCACACAGATACGCAGTATTTT. Translated, it gives CASSLTGIHTDTQYF.

This clone was found once. This chain uses TRBV24-1 with TRBJ1-2; D ambiguous. V gave up 3 bases and J gave up 4 bases, with 5 bases separating them. This CDR3 region has 12 residues. Germline V lookup: CDR1 KGHDR, CDR2 SFDVKD. The CDR3, as DNA: TGTGCCACCAGTGATCAGAGCTATGGCTACACCTTC. Translated, it gives CATSDQSYGYTF.

CDR3 DNA: TGTGCCAGCAGCAGAGGGACCGACCTTGTCACAGATACGCAGTATTTT. This encodes CASSRGTDLVTDTQYF. J is TRBJ2-3 and V is TRBV11-3; D possibly uses TRBD1 or TRBD2 (5 bases each). The CDR3 is 16 residues long. V lost 5 bases and J lost 2, with 17 bases in between. Per the germline V gene, CDR1 is SGHNT and CDR2 is YENEEA.

This clone was found once. This chain's CDR3 is CSCRVRNEQYF. CDR3 sequence (DNA): TGCAGCTGCAGGGTTCGGAACGAGCAGTACTTC. The rearrangement uses TRBV29-1 and TRBJ2-7, with D possibly matching TRBD1 (5 bases). Germline loops: CDR1 SQVTM, CDR2 ANQGSEA. V lost 8 bases and J lost 5, with 13 bases in between. The CDR3 is made up of 11 amino acids.

The V call is TRBV30, the J call TRBJ2-1; D is possibly TRBD2 (6 bases). Germline V CDR1 and CDR2: GTSNPN, SVGIG (reference sequence). The V gene lost 0 bases and the J gene lost 6 bases, with 18 bases spanning the gap. This CDR3 comprises 16 residues. The CDR3 bases are TGTGCCTGGAGTGTTAATCCGGAGTGGAGGGGCAATGAGCAGTTCTTC. Its protein is CAWSVNPEWRGNEQFF. Full variable domain (rest looked up from reference TRBV30 and TRBJ2-1): SQTIHQWPATLVQPVGSPLSLECTVEGTSNPNLYWYRQAAGRGLQLLFYSVGIGQISSEVPQNLSASRPQDRQFILSSKKLLLSDSGFYLCAWSVNPEWRGNEQFFGPGTRLTVL.

This chain joins TRBV25-1 and TRBJ1-4, with D unresolved. The germline V gene encodes CDR1 MGHDK and CDR2 SYGVNS. Between the trimmed V and J ends, which lost 3 bases and 5 bases, there was a span of 10 bases. This CDR3 spans 14 amino acids. Here the CDR3 reads CASSEASLNEKLFF. For the CDR3, the DNA is TGTGCCAGCAGTGAGGCCAGCTTGAATGAAAAACTGTTTTTT.